These 10 T cell receptor beta chains were sequenced from one sample in a study of immune evolution from preneoplasia to lung adenocarcinoma. The repertoire was sequenced with immunoSEQ multiplex PCR; TCRdb's copy has only in-frame clones and lacks some. The table lists 35,000 or so clones, roughly four fifths of them singletons. The sample consisted of FFPE invasive lung adenocarcinoma tissue. These receptors were taken from a person in their sixties or seventies with lung adenocarcinoma.

In nucleotides, the CDR3 is TGTGCCACCAGCAGAGAGCAGGGTGTGGGAACTAATGAAAAACTGTTTTTT. Translating gives CATSREQGVGTNEKLFF. The V gene is TRBV15, the J gene TRBJ1-4; D may be TRBD1 (5 bases). The V and J ends lost 0 bases and 1 base respectively, with 12 bases between them. The CDR3 has 17 residues. Germline V gene lookup returns CDR1 LNHNV and CDR2 YYDKDF (reference sequence).

Relative to its sample, this clone is medium-sized. V gene TRBV5-1 combines with J gene TRBJ2-1; D not resolved. Germline assignment: CDR1 SGHRS and CDR2 YFSETQ. V was pared by 5 bases and J by 5 bases, with 11 bases between. There are 13 residues in the CDR3. Here the CDR3 DNA reads TGCGCCAGCAGTTCGTTGGCAGACAATGAGCAGTTCTTC. As protein: CASSSLADNEQFF.

This clone occurred a few times. V usage is TRBV5-4 and J usage is TRBJ1-3; no clear D gene. The V gene lost 5 bases and the J gene lost 0 bases, with 15 bases spanning the gap. The germline V gene encodes CDR1 SGHNT and CDR2 YYREEE (reference sequence). There are 16 residues in the CDR3. DNA of the CDR3: TGTGCCAGCAGAGAATGGACGGAGAGCTCTGGAAACACCATATATTTT. Amino acids: CASREWTESSGNTIYF.

The CDR3 DNA is TGTGCCAGCTCACCTCTCTTGGCGGGAGGCACCGGGGAGCTGTTTTTT. Translation: CASSPLLAGGTGELFF. The chain employs TRBV18 and TRBJ2-2; 8 bases match TRBD2. Germline CDR1 reads KGHSH; CDR2 reads LQKENI. The CDR3 length is 16 residues. Losses at the gene ends were 3 bases for V and 4 bases for J; bases not matched to a gene: 7.

The table lists this clone with a count of one. The V and J genes are TRBV18 and TRBJ1-3, with D unclear. Germline V CDR1 and CDR2: KGHSH, LQKENI. The CDR3 has 16 residues. V was trimmed by 2 bases and J by 4 bases, leaving 15 bases between them. The CDR3 is CASSPARLQEGNTIYF. The CDR3 nucleotides are TGTGCCAGCTCACCAGCCCGTCTCCAGGAGGGAAACACCATATATTTT.

In regard to this clone: Possible read error: a much larger clone is one base away. The rearrangement uses TRBV2 and TRBJ1-3; D gene uncertain. Germline lookup yields CDR1 SNHLY and CDR2 FYNNEI. This CDR3 contains 13 residues. CDR3 sequence (DNA): TGTGCCAGCAGTCAGGACGTCGGAAACATCATATATTTT. It yields the protein CASSQDVGNIIYF.

CDR3 loop: CASSTDTGELFF. In DNA, the CDR3 is TGTGCCAGCAGTACAGACACCGGGGAGCTGTTTTTT. The gene calls are TRBV6-5 and TRBJ2-2; D remains ambiguous. Germline V CDR1 and CDR2: MNHEY, SVGAGI. V lost 5 bases and J lost 3, with 4 bases in between. The CDR3 totals 12 residues.

The rearrangement links TRBV5-1 to TRBJ2-2; D may be TRBD2 (7 bases). Between the trimmed V and J ends, which lost 2 bases and 4 bases, there was a span of 12 bases. Germline loops: CDR1 SGHRS, CDR2 YFSETQ. The CDR3 spans 15 residues. CDR3 nucleotide sequence: TGCGCCAGCAGCTTCGGGGGGCCAAGCACCGGGGAGCTGTTTTTT. Encoded protein: CASSFGGPSTGELFF.

The chain carries TRBV28 and TRBJ1-5, with 7 bases fitting TRBD1. The CDR3 length is 16 residues. V shed 6 bases, J shed 2 bases, and the junction held 10 bases outside the gene matches. CDR1 is MDHEN and CDR2 is SYDVKM in the germline V gene. The DNA of the CDR3 is TGTGCCAGCAGGCTCGCCAGGGGGAAGGGCAATCAGCCCCAGCATTTT. Its protein product is CASRLARGKGNQPQHF. The whole variable domain, filled in from reference TRBV28 and TRBJ1-5, reads DVKVTQSSRYLVKRTGEKVFLECVQDMDHENMFWYRQDPGLGLRLIYFSYDVKMKEKGDIPEGYSVSREKKERFSLILESASTNQTSMYLCASRLARGKGNQPQHFGDGTRLSIL.

This chain joins TRBV7-9 and TRBJ2-2, with 7 bases lining up with TRBD2. V was pared by 1 base and J by 3 bases, with 5 bases of the junction left unmatched. The CDR3 is 16 amino acids. Looked up from germline, CDR1 is SEHNR and CDR2 is FQNEAQ (reference sequence). The CDR3 region has the DNA TGTGCCAGCAGCTTAGGGTTGACTAGCTACACCGGGGAGCTGTTTTTT. Its protein is CASSLGLTSYTGELFF. Based on the CDR3 plus reference TRBV7-9 and TRBJ2-2, the full variable domain is DTGVSQNPRHKITKRGQNVTFRCDPISEHNRLYWYRQTLGQGPEFLTYFQNEAQLEKSRLLSDRFSAERPKGSFSTLEIQRTEQGDSAMYLCASSLGLTSYTGELFFGEGSRLTVL.